These T cell receptor beta chains were read from a single sample in a study of blood T cell repertoires in COVID-19. Only in-frame clones appear in the TCRdb table, and some are missing; sequencing was by immunoSEQ multiplex PCR. The data contain about 140,000 clones, about 79% of them seen just once; the ten biggest clones take up roughly 4.7%. The sample was peripheral blood. Receptor source: a woman of 80 years or more with active or convalescent COVID-19. CDR3s include the opening cysteine and the closing phenylalanine or tryptophan. Fields, in order: V gene, clone size, D gene, CDR3 length, J gene, CDR3 DNA, CDR3 protein. A D gene is named only where the DNA matches it firmly. The size entry is marked missing in some rows and otherwise reads once, few, many or a size class.

TRBV3-1/TRBV3-2,NA,NA,15,TRBJ1-1,TGTGCCAGCAGCCTAGCCGGGACACTGAACACTGAAGCTTTCTTT,CASSLAGTLNTEAFF
TRBV4-3,few,TRBD2,15,TRBJ2-1,TGCGCCAGCAGTCGCGGGACTAGCGGAAACAATGAGCAGTTCTTC,CASSRGTSGNNEQFF
TRBV3-1/TRBV3-2,many,NA,14,TRBJ1-6,TGTGCCAGCAGCCAAGGTCAGAATAATTCACCCCTCCACTTT,CASSQGQNNSPLHF
TRBV9,few,NA,12,TRBJ1-2,TGTGCCAGCAGCCTGAGTCACTATGGCTACACCTTC,CASSLSHYGYTF
TRBV18,NA,NA,15,TRBJ2-3,TGTGCCAGCTCACCTCTGGACAGCAGTACAGATACGCAGTATTTT,CASSPLDSSTDTQYF
TRBV10-3,NA,TRBD1,14,TRBJ2-2,TGTGCCATATCCGGGACAGGGAACACCGGGGAGCTGTTTTTT,CAISGTGNTGELFF
TRBV6-2/TRBV6-3,NA,TRBD1,16,TRBJ1-5,TGTGCCAGCAGGCCTCGACAGGGACTTAGCAATCAGCCCCAGCATTTT,CASRPRQGLSNQPQHF
TRBV27,NA,TRBD2,16,TRBJ2-1,TGTGCCAGCAGTTTATACGATAGCGGGGGGGCGGGTGAGCAGTTCTTC,CASSLYDSGGAGEQFF
TRBV5-8,NA,TRBD1,17,TRBJ2-3,TGTGCCAGCAGGCCTGCCACAGGGGTCATTCGTCCGGATACGCAGTATTTT,CASRPATGVIRPDTQYF
TRBV7-8,NA,TRBD1,15,TRBJ2-7,TGTGCCAGCAGCCCCCGGGACAGGAGCTCCTACGAGCAGTACTTC,CASSPRDRSSYEQYF
TRBV9,few,TRBD1,15,TRBJ1-3,TGTGCCAGCAGCGCGGGGACAGGGTCGGGAAACACCATATATTTT,CASSAGTGSGNTIYF
TRBV6-6,NA,NA,14,TRBJ2-7,TGTGCCAGCAGTTACGTTGGCAGGGTCTACGAGCAGTACTTC,CASSYVGRVYEQYF
TRBV6-5,NA,NA,13,TRBJ1-3,TGTGCCAGCAGTACGACAGCAGGAAACACCATATATTTT,CASSTTAGNTIYF
TRBV27,NA,TRBD2,14,TRBJ2-1,TGTGCCAGCAGGTTAGCGGGGGTAGGCAATGAGCAGTTCTTC,CASRLAGVGNEQFF
TRBV4-2,NA,TRBD2,15,TRBJ2-2,TGTGCCAGCAGCCTGACTAGCATGGTCACCGGGGAGCTGTTTTTT,CASSLTSMVTGELFF
TRBV18,NA,NA,17,TRBJ2-6,TGTGCCAGCTCAAAGGGACACTCTATCTCTGGGGCCAACGTCCTGACTTTC,CASSKGHSISGANVLTF
TRBV6-6,NA,NA,13,TRBJ1-4,TGTGCCAGTAAAGGAGGAGAGTCTGAAAAACTGTTTTTT,CASKGGESEKLFF
TRBV6-6,once,NA,13,TRBJ2-3,TGTGCCAGCCGAAGGCAGGCAGGGGATACGCAGTATTTT,CASRRQAGDTQYF
TRBV30,NA,NA,15,TRBJ2-5,TGTGCCTGGAGTACCATGACTAGTTTACAAGAGACCCAGTACTTC,CAWSTMTSLQETQYF
TRBV7-2,few,TRBD2,14,TRBJ2-1,TGTGCCACCAATTTTGGCGGGGGGGCTCGGGAGCAGTTCTTC,CATNFGGGAREQFF
TRBV9,NA,NA,14,TRBJ2-7,TGTGCCAGCAGCACTACTAGCAGTTCCTACGAGCAGTACTTC,CASSTTSSSYEQYF
TRBV4-2,NA,TRBD1,17,TRBJ2-7,TGTGCCAGCAGCCAAGTTGCAACGACAGGGGGTCTCAACGAGCAGTACTTC,CASSQVATTGGLNEQYF
TRBV30,NA,NA,16,TRBJ1-6,TGTGCCTGGAGTGAGACAGTAGGAGTTATGGGTTCACCCCTCCACTTT,CAWSETVGVMGSPLHF
TRBV7-7,NA,NA,13,TRBJ2-1,TGTGCTAGCAGTCCTACCCCCCTTAATGAGCAGTTCTTC,CASSPTPLNEQFF
TRBV19,NA,NA,13,TRBJ1-2,TGTGCCAGTACGAGCAGGATTAACTATGGCTACACCTTC,CASTSRINYGYTF
TRBV7-2,NA,NA,15,TRBJ1-1,TGTGCCAGCAGCTTAGAGACCGGCAGGGGCAATGAAGCTTTCTTT,CASSLETGRGNEAFF
TRBV20-1,NA,NA,11,TRBJ1-3,TGCAGTGCTAGCGCTGGAAACACCATATATTTT,CSASAGNTIYF
TRBV5-1,once,NA,14,TRBJ2-7,TGCGCCAGCAGCTTGGGCCAGTCCTCCTACGAGCAGTACTTC,CASSLGQSSYEQYF
TRBV11-2,NA,TRBD1,14,TRBJ2-7,TGTGCCAGCGGACCCGGACAGGGTGTTGACGAGCAGTACTTC,CASGPGQGVDEQYF
TRBV29-1,NA,TRBD2,15,TRBJ2-1,TGCAGCGTTGAAACGCGGGGGGGGTTATACAATGAGCAGTTCTTC,CSVETRGGLYNEQFF
TRBV6-5,NA,TRBD1,13,TRBJ1-1,TGTGCCAGCAGTTCCACCGCACAGGGGGCCGCTTTCTTT,CASSSTAQGAAFF